This T cell receptor beta chain was sequenced for a study of OX40 agonist ivuxolimab in advanced cancers. General observations from the study: Expanded clones tended on average to be more numerous among CD8+ T cells than CD4+.

Notes on this clone: Its matching antigen is unknown.

The length of the CDR3 is 14 residues. V gave up 0 bases and J gave up 3 bases, with 9 bases separating them. Germline values: CDR1 GTSNPN, CDR2 SVGIG (reference sequence). Measured with immunoSEQ multiplex PCR; TCRdb has only the in-frame clones, and not every one. The table includes about 64,000 clones, more than 80% detected once. This rearrangement joins TRBV30 to TRBJ1-5; D call uncertain. This TCR came from an adult with an advanced solid tumor such as melanoma, head and neck, liver or kidney cancer. The specimen was CD4+ or CD8+ T cells sorted from blood, collected in a trial of the OX40 agonist ivuxolimab. This CDR3 reads CAWSVREPNQPQHF. CDR3 sequence (DNA): TGTGCCTGGAGTGTAAGGGAACCCAATCAGCCCCAGCATTTT.